This T cell receptor beta chain was sequenced during a study of cytomegalovirus exposure and HLA in healthy donors. Looked up from germline, CDR1 is LNHDA and CDR2 is SQIVND (reference sequence). This CDR3 is 15 amino acids long. V was shortened by 4 bases and J by 3 bases, with 15 bases between the two germline ends. The PCR employed 60 Vbeta primers together with 13 Jbeta primers. Clones were sequenced by immunoSEQ multiplex PCR, and TCRdb holds only the in-frame ones, with some missing. In total, the table holds some 110,000 clones. The clonotype was recovered from a man aged 25 to 45 in good health and CMV-seronegative. The chain couples TRBV19 to TRBJ1-1; possible D gene TRBD1, 5 bases. The material sequenced was PBMCs. CDR3 bases: TGTGCCAGTAGTAGGGAGGGACGGGGAGACACTGAAGCTTTCTTT. Protein product: CASSREGRGDTEAFF.